This entry lists 30 T cell receptor beta chains sequenced from one sample in a study of CD8 T cells in ankylosing spondylitis. The study's findings and limits: A TCR beta motif of roughly eight highly homologous variants seemed to mark ankylosing spondylitis blood.

The antigens of these receptors remain unknown. A single record per CDR3 protein comes from TCRdb applying MiXCR to the 5' RACE reads. The repertoire holds a few hundred thousand distinct CDR3 sequences, with about a sixth as singletons. Specimen: blood, either unsorted or a sorted T cell fraction (not recorded which). The receptors shown here come from a male donor with ankylosing spondylitis.

This clonotype showed up just a few times. This chain connects TRBV7-6 to TRBJ2-5; possibly TRBD2 for D (5 bases). The CDR3 spans 13 residues. The germline V gene has CDR1 SGHVS and CDR2 FNYEAQ. Trimming pared 3 bases from V and 3 bases from J, leaving 8 bases between. For the CDR3, the DNA is TGTGCCAGCAGCTTTGCCGGGGAAGAGACCCAGTACTTC. Translation gives CASSFAGEETQYF.

In this sample, this clonotype turned up a few times. The V call is TRBV5-6, the J call TRBJ2-2; D could derive from TRBD1 or TRBD2 (5 bases each). With 2 bases removed from V and 1 base from J, the gap between germline ends came to 12 bases. This CDR3 contains 16 residues. The germline gives CDR1 SGHDT, CDR2 YYEEEE. CDR3 residues: CASSFFGTENTGELFF. The CDR3, as DNA: TGTGCCAGCAGCTTTTTCGGGACGGAGAACACCGGGGAGCTGTTTTTT. Together with reference TRBV5-6 and TRBJ2-2, the CDR3 gives the full variable domain: DAGVTQSPTHLIKTRGQQVTLRCSPKSGHDTVSWYQQALGQGPQFIFQYYEEEERQRGNFPDRFSGHQFPNYSSELNVNALLLGDSALYLCASSFFGTENTGELFFGEGSRLTVL.

The sample holds a few counts of this clonotype. This chain connects TRBV3-1 to TRBJ2-7, with unresolved D. V was clipped by 2 bases and J by 10 bases, with 15 bases between them. Germline V gene sequence: CDR1 LGHDT, CDR2 YNNKEL (reference sequence). The CDR3 covers 13 residues. CDR3 amino acids: CASSQYDTPRQYF. In DNA form, the CDR3 reads TGTGCCAGCAGCCAATACGACACCCCGCGTCAGTACTTC.

The rearrangement links TRBV28 to TRBJ2-7; 8 nucleotides line up with TRBD2. CDR3 length equals 14 residues. J lost 5 bases, V lost 4 bases, and 7 bases had no gene match. The germline V gene encodes CDR1 MDHEN and CDR2 SYDVKM. The CDR3 region is CASSSYGTRDEQYF. The CDR3 bases are TGTGCCAGCAGTTCATACGGGACTAGGGACGAGCAGTACTTC.

Here the CDR3 reads CASSQRSGANVLTF. The CDR3 DNA reads as TGCGCCAGCAGCCAAAGATCTGGGGCCAACGTCCTGACTTTC. The chain uses TRBV4-3 and TRBJ2-6; no reliable D call. The CDR3 is 14 amino acids. Germline lookup yields CDR1 LGHNA and CDR2 YSLEER. V lost 2 bases to trimming and J lost 1 base, with 3 bases between them.

CDR3 DNA sequence: TGTGCCAGCTCACCGACCGGGACAGGGGGCGACTATGGCTACACCTTC. Its protein is CASSPTGTGGDYGYTF. This chain connects TRBV18 to TRBJ1-2; 12 nucleotides align to TRBD1. V was pared by 3 bases and J by 3 bases, with 5 bases of the junction left unmatched. This CDR3 region has 16 residues. Germline V gives CDR1 KGHSH, CDR2 LQKENI.

The J gene is TRBJ2-1, the V gene TRBV7-2, with D unresolved. V was cut by 0 bases and J by 7 bases, with 13 bases left in between. CDR3 size: 15 residues. The V gene's germline CDR1 is SGHTA and CDR2 FQGNSA. This CDR3 reads CASSLAESQWNEQFF. DNA of the CDR3: TGTGCCAGCAGCTTAGCGGAATCCCAATGGAATGAGCAGTTCTTC.

The sample holds a few counts of this clonotype. The chain joins TRBV29-1 to TRBJ1-2; 8 bases match TRBD1. CDR3 length: 17 residues. J lost 3 bases, V lost 0 bases, and 12 bases had no gene match. From germline, CDR1 is SQVTM and CDR2 ANQGSEA. As DNA, the CDR3 is TGCAGCGTTGAAGATGGGGGACCCAGGGGGCGGTACTATGGCTACACCTTC. This codes for CSVEDGGPRGRYYGYTF.

In this sample, this clonotype turned up a few times. CDR3 coding DNA: TGCAGTACCTTCAGGGGAGGTCGAGACGTCACAGCTTTCTTT. It encodes CSTFRGGRDVTAFF. V usage is TRBV20-1 and J usage is TRBJ1-1; TRBD1 might be the D (6 bases). The ends were cut back, 8 bases at V and 10 bases at J, with 26 bases in the middle. There are 14 residues in the CDR3. Looked up from germline, CDR1 is DFQATT and CDR2 is SNEGSKA (reference sequence).

The V gene is TRBV6-5, the J gene TRBJ2-1; D call uncertain. The CDR3 length is 15 residues. CDR1 and CDR2 (germline): MNHEY, SVGAGI. Trimming pared 0 bases from V and 7 bases from J, leaving 13 bases between. Here the CDR3 reads CASSYSFGGMNEQFF. CDR3 in DNA: TGTGCCAGCAGTTACTCGTTTGGTGGCATGAATGAGCAGTTCTTC.

The V and J genes are TRBV15 and TRBJ2-2, with 13 bases identical to TRBD2. The CDR3 spans 15 residues. CDR1 and CDR2 (germline): LNHNV, YYDKDF (reference sequence). The trim removed 4 bases at V and 6 bases at J, leaving 2 bases unmatched. The CDR3 sequence: CATSTLAGGAGELFF. The CDR3 coding sequence is TGTGCCACCAGCACACTAGCGGGAGGGGCCGGGGAGCTGTTTTTT.

The V and J genes are TRBV7-9 and TRBJ1-2; D is uncertain. The length of the CDR3 is 15 residues. The germline gives CDR1 SEHNR, CDR2 FQNEAQ (reference sequence). Trimming took 6 bases from V and 4 from J, leaving 18 bases between them. Here the CDR3 reads CASSLPGSASYGYTF. The CDR3 DNA follows: TGTGCCAGCAGTCTTCCGGGGTCTGCCTCCTATGGCTACACCTTC. Based on the CDR3 plus reference TRBV7-9 and TRBJ1-2, the full variable domain is DTGVSQNPRHKITKRGQNVTFRCDPISEHNRLYWYRQTLGQGPEFLTYFQNEAQLEKSRLLSDRFSAERPKGSFSTLEIQRTEQGDSAMYLCASSLPGSASYGYTFGSGTRLTVV.

This clonotype turned up a few times. The chain is built from TRBV29-1 and TRBJ1-1; D is ambiguous. Germline CDR1 and CDR2: SQVTM and ANQGSEA. V lost 3 bases, J lost 1 base, and 12 bases lay in between. CDR3 length: 14 amino acids. As DNA, the CDR3 is TGCAGCGTTGACTATGGCAGAGCGAACACTGAAGCTTTCTTT. It translates to CSVDYGRANTEAFF. The full variable domain, completed using reference TRBV29-1 and TRBJ1-1, is SAVISQKPSRDICQRGTSLTIQCQVDSQVTMMFWYRQQPGQSLTLIATANQGSEATYESGFVIDKFPISRPNLTFSTLTVSNMSPEDSSIYLCSVDYGRANTEAFFGQGTRLTVV.

V is TRBV29-1 and J is TRBJ1-2; tentatively, D is TRBD1 (5 bases). CDR1 and CDR2 (germline): SQVTM, ANQGSEA. Trimming cost V 1 base and J 1 base, with 13 bases left between them. This CDR3 is 15 amino acids long. The CDR3 is CSVEGSGVSNYGYTF. CDR3 DNA sequence: TGCAGCGTTGAAGGGTCGGGGGTCAGTAACTATGGCTACACCTTC.

This chain links TRBV4-2 with TRBJ2-7; 9 nucleotides align to TRBD1. The CDR3 is made up of 15 amino acids. Germline values: CDR1 LGHNA, CDR2 YNFKEQ. Germline trimming cut 1 base from V and 2 bases from J; bases unmatched to any gene: 3. The CDR3 region is CASSQGDRVPYEQYF. CDR3 nucleotides: TGTGCCAGCAGCCAAGGGGACAGGGTACCCTACGAGCAGTACTTC.

This clonotype was detected only a few times. This chain joins TRBV27 and TRBJ2-5, with D unclear. Trimming took off 4 bases at V and 5 bases at J, with 17 bases between the two ends. Germline-derived CDR1 and CDR2 are MNHEY and SMNVEV (reference sequence). The CDR3 runs 15 residues. The CDR3: CASSSAPFNRETQYF. The CDR3 DNA follows: TGTGCCAGCAGTTCCGCCCCCTTTAATAGGGAGACCCAGTACTTC.

J is TRBJ2-2 and V is TRBV27, with 10 bases that match TRBD1. Germline V gene lookup returns CDR1 MNHEY and CDR2 SMNVEV (reference sequence). After removal of 5 bases from V and 5 bases from J, the junction contained 8 bases not matched to a gene. This CDR3 has 16 amino acids. CDR3 protein: CASSVDRGLETGELFF. Written as DNA, the CDR3 is TGTGCCAGCAGTGTTGACAGGGGGCTTGAGACCGGGGAGCTGTTTTTT.

This clonotype was counted at least ten times. This chain connects TRBV29-1 to TRBJ1-1; D perhaps matches TRBD1 (5 bases). The CDR3 loop spans 14 amino acids. Germline V gives CDR1 SQVTM, CDR2 ANQGSEA. Trimming removed 1 base from V and 3 bases from J, with 12 bases in between. CDR3 DNA sequence: TGCAGCGTTGAAGGGGGCAGGGTTGACACTGAAGCTTTCTTT. Translation: CSVEGGRVDTEAFF.

This clonotype was observed a few times. The chain carries TRBV7-8 and TRBJ2-5; D tentatively fits TRBD1 or TRBD2 (7 bases each). The CDR3 loop spans 15 amino acids. The V gene lost 5 bases and the J gene lost 5 bases, with 18 bases spanning the gap. The germline gives CDR1 SGHVS, CDR2 FQNEAQ. CDR3 in amino acids: CASSLNTGEGETQYF. The CDR3 coding sequence is TGTGCCAGCAGCCTCAACACAGGGGAGGGGGAGACCCAGTACTTC. Combining the CDR3 with reference TRBV7-8 and TRBJ2-5 gives the whole variable domain GAGVSQSPRYKVAKRGQDVALRCDPISGHVSLFWYQQALGQGPEFLTYFQNEAQLDKSGLPSDRFFAERPEGSVSTLKIQRTQQEDSAVYLCASSLNTGEGETQYFGPGTRLLVL.

This chain links TRBV29-1 with TRBJ2-1; TRBD1 is a possible D gene (6 bases). The CDR3 loop spans 17 amino acids. Germline lookup yields CDR1 SQVTM and CDR2 ANQGSEA. The ends were cut back, 6 bases at V and 6 bases at J, with 27 bases in the middle. CDR3 sequence (DNA): TGCAGCGTGAGCACCCCTGGTGGTCAGGGGTTCATCAATGAGCAGTTCTTC. The encoded protein is CSVSTPGGQGFINEQFF.

This clonotype was recorded a few times. This chain links TRBV4-1 with TRBJ2-5, with 7 bases aligning to TRBD2. The ends lost 0 bases at V and 5 bases at J; junction bases unmatched: 18. The CDR3 totals 19 residues. CDR1 is MGHRA, CDR2 YSYEKL, per germline. CDR3 loop: CASSQDLFGDGGSRETQYF. The CDR3 nucleotides are TGCGCCAGCAGCCAAGATCTTTTCGGGGACGGGGGGTCCCGGGAGACCCAGTACTTC.

The genes are TRBV11-2 and TRBJ1-1; D gene ambiguous. V was clipped by 3 bases and J by 0 bases, with 14 bases between them. There are 16 residues in the CDR3. The V gene's germline CDR1 is SGHAT and CDR2 FQNNGV. In DNA form, the CDR3 reads TGTGCCAGCAGCTTCAAAGAGGGCAAAATGAACACTGAAGCTTTCTTT. Protein product: CASSFKEGKMNTEAFF. The whole variable domain, remainder taken from reference TRBV11-2 and TRBJ1-1, is EAGVAQSPRYKIIEKRQSVAFWCNPISGHATLYWYQQILGQGPKLLIQFQNNGVVDDSQLPKDRFSAERLKGVDSTLKIQPAKLEDSAVYLCASSFKEGKMNTEAFFGQGTRLTVV.

This clonotype was seen many times. The chain combines TRBV12-3 or TRBV12-4 with TRBJ1-1; D not resolved. Trimming removed 3 bases at V and 2 bases at J, with 10 bases between. The length of the CDR3 is 14 residues. In nucleotides, the CDR3 is TGTGCCAGCAGTTTCAGGCAGCAAAACACTGAAGCTTTCTTT. Protein: CASSFRQQNTEAFF.

J is TRBJ2-1 and V is TRBV2; 14 bases are shared with TRBD2. From germline, CDR1 is SNHLY and CDR2 FYNNEI. CDR3 length equals 15 residues. J gave up 7 bases and V 4 bases, and 3 bases lay outside the gene matches. The CDR3 nucleotides read TGTGCCAGCAGTGGACTAGCGGGAGGGAAGAATGAGCAGTTCTTC. Protein: CASSGLAGGKNEQFF. Supplemented by reference TRBV2 and TRBJ2-1, the full variable domain reads EPEVTQTPSHQVTQMGQEVILRCVPISNHLYFYWYRQILGQKVEFLVSFYNNEISEKSEIFDDQFSVERPDGSNFTLKIRSTKLEDSAMYFCASSGLAGGKNEQFFGPGTRLTVL.

This chain uses TRBV7-9 with TRBJ2-5; the D gene is possibly TRBD2 (5 bases). The V end lost 5 bases, the J end lost 5 bases, and 15 bases lay between the germline ends. The CDR3 has 14 residues. Looked up from germline, CDR1 is SEHNR and CDR2 is FQNEAQ (reference sequence). CDR3 region: CASSRSGVGETQYF. The CDR3 DNA reads TGTGCCAGCAGCCGGTCCGGGGTAGGGGAGACCCAGTACTTC.

This clonotype has ten or more counts. The genes are TRBV24-1 and TRBJ2-3; TRBD2 aligns across 7 bases. V trimming: 0 bases; J trimming: 3 bases; junction bases outside the gene matches: 5. This CDR3 is built from 16 residues. Looked up from germline, CDR1 is KGHDR and CDR2 is SFDVKD. In DNA form, the CDR3 reads TGTGCCACCAGTGATTTGCGACCCGGGAGGACAGATACGCAGTATTTT. Translation gives CATSDLRPGRTDTQYF.

The rearrangement joins TRBV7-8 to TRBJ2-1; D remains ambiguous. V lost 5 bases and J 0 bases, leaving 14 bases between the germline ends. CDR1 is SGHVS and CDR2 is FQNEAQ in the germline V gene. This CDR3 region has 16 residues. CDR3 in DNA: TGTGCCAGCAGCCTACAGTTAACGAGCTCCTACAATGAGCAGTTCTTC. Amino acids: CASSLQLTSSYNEQFF.

The chain uses TRBV28 and TRBJ2-1; no definite D call. With 8 bases removed from V and 2 bases from J, the gap between germline ends came to 19 bases. This CDR3 has 16 residues. Germline V gene data show CDR1 as MDHEN and CDR2 as SYDVKM. The CDR3 bases are TGTGCCAGCCCACCCCCCACTACCGCCACCTACAATGAGCAGTTCTTC. Encoded protein: CASPPPTTATYNEQFF.

This clonotype showed up just once. One base away lies a much larger clone, so this may be a sequencing read error. The rearrangement uses TRBV12-3 or TRBV12-4 and TRBJ2-3; D may be TRBD2 (7 bases). This CDR3 region has 15 residues. V lost 7 bases to trimming and J lost 7 bases, with 21 bases between them. This chain's CDR3 is CASILTGGRGNTQYF. CDR3 DNA: TGTGCCAGCATTCTTACCGGGGGGCGAGGAAATACGCAGTATTTT.

A few counts support this clonotype. This rearrangement joins TRBV12-3 or TRBV12-4 to TRBJ2-5, with a possible D match to TRBD1 (6 bases). The CDR3 has 15 amino acids. Trimming shortened V by 3 bases and J by 1 base, and 12 bases separated the two germline ends. CDR3 protein: CASSLTGWGQETQYF. DNA of the CDR3: TGTGCCAGCAGTTTGACAGGTTGGGGCCAAGAGACCCAGTACTTC.